This T cell receptor (beta chain) is from a study of cytotoxic CD8 clonotypes in ibrutinib-treated CLL. Overall study: A median approximately 12 months of treatment, range 6 to 36, preceded the collection of response samples. Study-level results: In comparison with age-matched healthy donors, baseline clonality was higher and tracked circulating CD8+ T-cell counts.

Clones were sequenced by immunoSEQ multiplex PCR, and TCRdb holds only the in-frame ones, with some missing. The table has about 150,000 clones, around 76% seen once. This clone was counted a few times. Its target is not known. The sequence was collected from a human donor with chronic lymphocytic leukemia. Sequencing was performed on PBMCs, taken after 24 months of ibrutinib treatment.

This chain's CDR3 is CASSVGGGLSTDTQYF. The CDR3 DNA follows: TGTGCCAGCAGCGTAGGTGGGGGTCTAAGCACAGATACGCAGTATTTT. The chain has TRBV9 and TRBJ2-3; D tentatively reads TRBD1 or TRBD2 (5 bases each). The V end was cut by 0 bases, the J end by 0 bases, with 11 bases between. The CDR3 runs 16 residues. The V gene's germline CDR1 is SGDLS and CDR2 YYNGEE.